Listed below are T cell receptor beta chains from one sample, sequenced in a study of blood T cell repertoires in COVID-19. Libraries were prepared by immunoSEQ multiplex PCR; TCRdb keeps only in-frame clonotypes and omits some of them. This table holds 250,000 or so clones, about 89% found once. Sequenced: peripheral blood. The origin of the receptors is a middle-aged man with active or convalescent COVID-19. Both conserved end residues are part of each CDR3. A D gene is named only where the DNA matches it firmly. Not all rows give a size; the values are once, few, many and, for expanded clones, a class.

v_call,j_call,d_call,clone_size,cdr3_aa,cdr3_nt
TRBV27,TRBJ1-2,NA,NA,CASSLSGAGYGYTF,TGTGCCAGCAGTTTAAGCGGGGCGGGGTATGGCTACACCTTC
TRBV10-3,TRBJ1-1,NA,NA,CAISGGEGEAFF,TGTGCCATCAGTGGCGGGGAGGGGGAAGCTTTCTTT
TRBV13,TRBJ2-3,TRBD2,NA,CASSLGAGRDTDTQYF,TGTGCCAGCAGCTTAGGAGCGGGGAGAGACACAGATACGCAGTATTTT
TRBV11-2,TRBJ1-1,TRBD1,NA,CASSPYSTGTGRNTEAFF,TGTGCCAGCAGCCCGTACTCCACCGGGACAGGAAGGAACACTGAAGCTTTCTTT
TRBV12-5,TRBJ1-1,NA,NA,CASGRWNTEAFF,TGTGCTAGTGGGCGGTGGAACACTGAAGCTTTCTTT
TRBV19,TRBJ2-7,TRBD2,few,CASSIEGTSGSYEQYF,TGTGCCAGTAGTATAGAAGGGACTAGCGGGAGCTACGAGCAGTACTTC
TRBV29-1,TRBJ2-7,TRBD1,NA,CSVDDRGDYEQYF,TGCAGCGTTGACGACAGGGGGGACTACGAGCAGTACTTC
TRBV19,TRBJ2-3,NA,NA,CASSTSSSGTDTQYF,TGTGCCAGTAGCACGTCGTCTAGCGGCACAGATACGCAGTATTTT
TRBV19,TRBJ2-3,NA,once,CASSIRGGIDTQYF,TGTGCCAGTAGTATAAGGGGGGGTATCGATACGCAGTATTTT
TRBV9,TRBJ1-2,TRBD1,NA,CASSVDPGGSGYTF,TGTGCCAGCAGCGTAGACCCAGGGGGTAGCGGCTACACCTTC
TRBV19,TRBJ2-7,TRBD2,NA,CASSMGTSGAYEQYF,TGTGCCAGTAGTATGGGGACTAGCGGGGCCTACGAGCAGTACTTC
TRBV24-1,TRBJ2-2,NA,NA,CATSERDTNTGELFF,TGTGCCACCAGTGAACGGGACACGAACACCGGGGAGCTGTTTTTT
TRBV18,TRBJ2-5,TRBD2,NA,CASSPPRAGGIQETQYF,TGTGCCAGCTCACCACCACGGGCGGGAGGTATCCAAGAGACCCAGTACTTC
TRBV27,TRBJ1-3,NA,few,CASRATGSRGTIYF,TGTGCCAGCAGGGCTACGGGTTCAAGGGGGACCATATATTTT
TRBV9,TRBJ1-3,TRBD1,NA,CASSSQGAGNTIYF,TGTGCCAGCAGCTCTCAGGGGGCTGGAAACACCATATATTTT
TRBV10-3,TRBJ1-6,TRBD1,NA,CAISELGTTGAKNSPLHF,TGTGCCATCAGTGAGTTGGGGACGACAGGGGCGAAGAATTCACCCCTCCACTTT
TRBV5-1,TRBJ1-1,NA,NA,CASSPYRVMNTEAFF,TGCGCCAGCAGCCCATACAGGGTTATGAACACTGAAGCTTTCTTT
TRBV11-2,TRBJ1-4,NA,NA,CASSPTTGNRMNELFF,TGTGCCAGCAGCCCCACGACAGGCAATAGGATGAATGAACTGTTTTTT
TRBV9,TRBJ2-3,TRBD1,NA,CASSARDRGDTQYF,TGTGCCAGCAGCGCCAGGGACAGGGGAGATACGCAGTATTTT
TRBV29-1,TRBJ1-4,NA,NA,CSVAGFGEKLFF,TGCAGCGTAGCAGGGTTCGGTGAAAAACTGTTTTTT
TRBV7-8,TRBJ2-3,TRBD2,few,CASSFPSSGYTDTQYF,TGTGCCAGCAGCTTTCCATCTAGCGGTTACACAGATACGCAGTATTTT
TRBV10-2,TRBJ2-7,NA,NA,CASSDSPPYEQYF,TGCGCCAGCAGTGATAGCCCCCCCTACGAGCAGTACTTC
TRBV18,TRBJ1-5,TRBD1,NA,CASSPTGDRGGQPQHF,TGTGCCAGCTCACCCACCGGGGACAGGGGTGGACAGCCCCAGCATTTT
TRBV5-1,TRBJ1-1,TRBD1,NA,CASSLDLTTGSTEAFF,TGCGCCAGCAGCTTGGATTTGACGACAGGGTCCACTGAAGCTTTCTTT
TRBV29-1,TRBJ2-5,NA,few,CSVEESGVGTQYF,TGCAGCGTTGAAGAATCCGGGGTGGGGACCCAGTACTTC
TRBV19,TRBJ1-1,NA,NA,CASSYVQGNTEAFF,TGTGCCAGTAGCTACGTTCAGGGGAACACTGAAGCTTTCTTT
TRBV28,TRBJ1-2,NA,NA,CATSTVADGYTF,TGTGCCACCTCGACAGTAGCGGATGGCTACACCTTC
TRBV11-2,TRBJ2-3,TRBD1,NA,CASSLQGELENTQYF,TGTGCCAGCAGTCTACAGGGGGAGTTAGAAAATACGCAGTATTTT
TRBV5-1,TRBJ2-5,NA,NA,CASSPTGLDETQYF,TGCGCCAGCAGCCCCACAGGTTTAGATGAGACCCAGTACTTC
TRBV3-1/TRBV3-2,TRBJ1-5,NA,NA,CASSQDPPGGAIFQPQHF,TGTGCCAGCAGCCAAGATCCCCCGGGCGGGGCTATTTTTCAGCCCCAGCATTTT
TRBV24-1,TRBJ2-2,TRBD2,NA,CATSPARRVAGGPRTGELFF,TGTGCCACCAGCCCTGCGCGGCGGGTCGCGGGAGGGCCAAGGACCGGGGAGCTGTTTTTT
TRBV6-5,TRBJ1-3,TRBD1,once,CASSFSGTGAGNTIYF,TGTGCCAGCAGTTTTTCCGGGACAGGGGCTGGAAACACCATATATTTT
TRBV29-1,TRBJ1-6,TRBD1,NA,CSVEGPAGGGNSPLHF,TGCAGCGTTGAAGGGCCCGCAGGGGGAGGTAATTCACCCCTCCACTTT
TRBV6-4,TRBJ1-2,TRBD1,few,CASSLGQGAGVYGYTF,TGTGCCAGCAGCTTGGGACAGGGGGCTGGAGTCTATGGCTACACCTTC
TRBV24-1,TRBJ1-1,NA,NA,CATRTGMNTEAFF,TGTGCCACCAGGACAGGAATGAACACTGAAGCTTTCTTT
TRBV7-6,TRBJ2-2,TRBD1,NA,CASSLGAGTGGLGGELFF,TGTGCCAGCAGCTTAGGGGCCGGGACAGGGGGCCTTGGCGGGGAGCTGTTTTTT
TRBV7-9,TRBJ1-2,TRBD1,many,CASSSPGQGYGYTF,TGTGCCAGCAGCTCCCCGGGACAGGGGTATGGCTACACCTTC
TRBV5-4,TRBJ1-6,NA,NA,CASSPGGGDSSYNSPLHF,TGTGCCAGCAGCCCCGGCGGGGGGGATAGCTCCTATAATTCACCCCTCCACTTT
TRBV6-4,TRBJ1-1,NA,NA,CASSDSLAGVINTEAFF,TGTGCCAGCAGTGACTCGTTGGCGGGCGTGATTAACACTGAAGCTTTCTTT
TRBV5-6,TRBJ2-7,NA,NA,CASSLWSGEYEQYF,TGTGCCAGCAGCTTGTGGTCGGGAGAGTACGAGCAGTACTTC
TRBV15,TRBJ1-1,NA,NA,CATSRGGENTEAFF,TGTGCCACCAGCAGGGGAGGGGAGAACACTGAAGCTTTCTTT
TRBV4-1,TRBJ1-4,NA,NA,CASSPRDTEKLFF,TGCGCCAGCAGCCCCCGGGACACTGAAAAACTGTTTTTT
TRBV19,TRBJ2-7,NA,NA,CASAADPSWEQYF,TGTGCCAGTGCAGCGGACCCTTCCTGGGAGCAGTACTTC
TRBV9,TRBJ2-1,NA,NA,CASSADRPYSYNEQFF,TGTGCCAGCAGTGCAGACAGGCCTTACTCCTACAATGAGCAGTTCTTC
TRBV3-1/TRBV3-2,TRBJ1-2,NA,NA,CASSPILLADNRGYTF,TGTGCCAGCAGCCCTATTCTTCTGGCGGACAATCGGGGCTACACCTTC
TRBV24-1,TRBJ2-3,NA,NA,CATEANGQTRNTQYF,TGTGCCACAGAAGCGAATGGCCAGACTCGAAATACGCAGTATTTT
TRBV5-6,TRBJ1-1,NA,NA,CASSFNQQDEAFF,TGTGCCAGCAGTTTTAACCAGCAGGATGAAGCTTTCTTT